This record covers a single T cell receptor (beta chain). The assay was immunoSEQ multiplex PCR, and TCRdb's table has in-frame clones only and misses some. The data show about 660,000 clones, approximately 88% seen once. Losses at the gene ends were 0 bases for V and 8 bases for J; bases not matched to a gene: 8. The CDR3 length is 17 residues. Germline CDR1 and CDR2: LNHNV and YYDKDF (reference sequence). The data were obtained in a study of shared T cell receptors in the human thymus. These data were also reused for a study on human thymus T cells.

Sequencing input: thymocytes. The sequence came from a boy in the first two years of life with a congenital heart defect. The chain links TRBV15 to TRBJ2-3; 13 bases fit TRBD2. The CDR3 protein is CATSRDHTSGRAITQYF. In DNA form, the CDR3 reads TGTGCCACCAGCAGAGACCATACTAGCGGGAGGGCTATTACGCAGTATTTT.